This T cell receptor (beta chain) was retrieved from a study of early T cells in non-severe SARS-CoV-2 infection (dated by TCRdb to the early 2020s). Study-level background: Bulk RNA from unsorted whole blood was used for TCR sequencing, so alpha and beta chains could not be paired. What the authors observed across the whole study: VDJdb matching was skewed toward anti-spike CD8 responses and likely underestimated virus-specific expansions, missing private and CD4 specificities.

Trimming costs V 8 bases and J 2 bases, and their ends lie 19 bases apart. The CDR3 sequence holds 15 residues, the cysteine and phenylalanine included. The CDR3 DNA has 45 bases and is translated from base 1. A case-control design nested within a healthcare worker cohort in London, UK, was used, with weekly nasopharyngeal swab PCR tests and blood sampling performed. Healthcare workers were enrolled in the week of the UK lockdown, from 23 to 31 March 2020, and were followed every week for up to about 16 weeks. To prepare the library, 5' RACE was applied. TCRdb records NextSeq 500 as the sequencer. The TCR library protocol attached unique molecular identifiers to individual cDNA molecules to correct for sequencing error and PCR bias. Both TCR alpha and beta chains were sequenced, and tight co-correlation was observed between alpha and beta sequence abundances in each sample. The source study handled its data this way. Decombinator V4 was used to annotate TCR sequences for V gene, J gene and CDR3. Expanded TCRs were defined as changing significantly between any two time points under a Poisson model with p below 0.0001. TCR abundances were normalised to the total number of TCRs sequenced in each sample and reported as counts per million. MAIT TCRs were defined by TRAV1-2 paired with TRAJ12, TRAJ20 or TRAJ33, and iNKT TCRs by TRAV10 paired with TRAJ18. VDJdb, accessed 1 November 2021, was searched for CMV, EBV and SARS-CoV-2 annotated TCRs, excluding TCRs annotated for multiple antigens. The raw public data were reprocessed by TCRdb itself: fastp quality trimming at Q25, MiXCR clonotype calling, in-frame beta chains only. Rows with a matching CDR3 protein are joined into one entry that keeps the most common DNA and genes. TCRdb, not the authors, supplied the V and J calls. In all, the sample holds 65,000 to 75,000 distinct CDR3 sequences, and roughly 4.9% of those were seen once. The ten largest clones represent 3% to 4% of the sample.

This clonotype was counted only a few times. Which antigen it targets is not known. No much larger clone is present one base from it, and per-base qualities are unavailable. This receptor was obtained from an adult who was a healthcare worker with PCR-confirmed SARS-CoV-2 infection or an uninfected control (not recorded which). The donor label of this sample is uncertain. The chain employs TRBV12-3 or TRBV12-4 and TRBJ2-7, with a tentative D gene TRBD1 over 5 matching bases. The source was whole blood, collected at baseline. CDR3 sequence: CASGLTAEAPYEQYF. In nucleotide form, the sequence is TGTGCCAGCGGATTGACAGCTGAGGCTCCCTACGAGCAGTACTTC.